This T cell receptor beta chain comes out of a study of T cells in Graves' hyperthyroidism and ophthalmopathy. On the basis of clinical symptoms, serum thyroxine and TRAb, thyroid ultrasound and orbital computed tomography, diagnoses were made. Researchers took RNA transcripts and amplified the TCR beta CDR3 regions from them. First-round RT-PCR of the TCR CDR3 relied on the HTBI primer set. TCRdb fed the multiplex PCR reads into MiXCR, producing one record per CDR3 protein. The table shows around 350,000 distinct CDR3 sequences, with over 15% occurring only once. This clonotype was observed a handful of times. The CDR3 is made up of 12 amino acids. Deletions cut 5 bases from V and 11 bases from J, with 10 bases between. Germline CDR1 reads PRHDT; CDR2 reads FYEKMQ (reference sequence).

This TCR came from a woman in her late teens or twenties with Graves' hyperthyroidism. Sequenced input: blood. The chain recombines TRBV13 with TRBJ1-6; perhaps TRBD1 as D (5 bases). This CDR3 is CASSLQGAPLHF. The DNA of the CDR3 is TGTGCCAGCAGCCTTCAGGGTGCACCCCTCCACTTT.